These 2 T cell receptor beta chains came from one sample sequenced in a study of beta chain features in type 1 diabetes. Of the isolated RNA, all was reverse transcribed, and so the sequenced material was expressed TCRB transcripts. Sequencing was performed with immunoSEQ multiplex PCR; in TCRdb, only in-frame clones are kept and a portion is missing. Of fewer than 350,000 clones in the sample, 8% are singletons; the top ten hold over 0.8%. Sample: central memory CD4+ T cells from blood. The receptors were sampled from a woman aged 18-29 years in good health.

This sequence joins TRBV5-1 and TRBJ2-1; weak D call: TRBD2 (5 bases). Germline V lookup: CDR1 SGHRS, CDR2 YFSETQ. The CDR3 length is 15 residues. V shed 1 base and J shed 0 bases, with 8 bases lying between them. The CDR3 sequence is CASSLPSRSYNEQFF. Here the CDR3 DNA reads TGCGCCAGCAGCTTGCCTAGCCGCTCCTACAATGAGCAGTTCTTC.

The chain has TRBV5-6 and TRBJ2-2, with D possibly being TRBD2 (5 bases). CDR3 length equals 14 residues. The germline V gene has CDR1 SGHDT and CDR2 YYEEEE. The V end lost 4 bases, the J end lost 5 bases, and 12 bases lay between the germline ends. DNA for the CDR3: TGTGCCAGCAGCCCTCTAGCCCTTACCGGGGAGCTGTTTTTT. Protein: CASSPLALTGELFF.